The clone carrying this TCR beta chain was seen just once. The target antigen is unknown. J gave up 0 bases and V 1 base, and 8 bases lay outside the gene matches. CDR1 is MGHRA and CDR2 is YSYEKL in the germline V gene. There are 17 residues in the CDR3. The sample belongs to a study of cytomegalovirus exposure and HLA in healthy donors. Study-wide findings and caveats: Researchers counted around 150 TCR beta chains as cytomegalovirus-associated. Later analysis associated a missense DCLRE1C variant with TCR beta V- and J-gene trimming. Being productive about 87% or about 30% of the time was typical of most TCR beta V segments in an earlier analysis.

This PCR relied on a set of 60 Vbeta primers and 13 Jbeta primers. Sequenced by immunoSEQ multiplex PCR; TCRdb stores in-frame clones only, minus some. The table lists roughly 160,000 clones, almost 80% of them singletons. Sample: PBMCs. The receptor was isolated from a man between 45 and 60 years old in good health and CMV-seropositive. This rearrangement joins TRBV4-1 to TRBJ2-7; 8 bases align to TRBD2. The CDR3 region has the DNA TGCGCCAGCAGCCAAGCGCCGACCGGGACTAGCTCCTACGAGCAGTACTTC. Translated: CASSQAPTGTSSYEQYF.